The 9 T cell receptor beta chains reported below all come from one sample, sequenced in a study of T cells after yellow fever vaccination. TCRdb re-called the 5' RACE reads with MiXCR, one entry per CDR3 protein. The table includes some 150,000 distinct CDR3 sequences, approximately 11% detected once. The starting material was CD8+ T cells sorted from PBMCs, obtained 15 days after the yellow fever booster vaccination. Every receptor here comes from a man aged 18 to 35 who received the YFV17D yellow fever vaccine.

The gene calls are TRBV10-3 and TRBJ2-7, with D uncertain. Deletions cut 4 bases from V and 0 bases from J, with 4 bases between. The length of the CDR3 is 12 residues. Germline CDR1 reads ENHRY; CDR2 reads SYGVKD. The CDR3 nucleotides read TGTGCCATCAGTGGGGACTCCTACGAGCAGTACGTC. Amino acids: CAISGDSYEQYV.

This clonotype was counted ten times or more. The chain is built from TRBV12-3 or TRBV12-4 and TRBJ2-3; 8 bases agree with TRBD1. This CDR3 is 16 amino acids long. After removal of 5 bases from V and 7 bases from J, the junction contained 14 bases not matched to a gene. CDR3 sequence reads: CASSPPTGVALYTQYF. The CDR3 DNA sequence: TGTGCCAGCAGTCCCCCGACAGGGGTCGCGCTCTATACGCAGTATTTT.

This chain connects TRBV4-1 to TRBJ1-2; TRBD1 agrees at 7 bases. The CDR3 is 17 residues long. The germline CDR1 and CDR2 sequences are MGHRA and YSYEKL. The V gene end was trimmed by 1 base and the J gene end by 5 bases; junction bases not matched to a gene: 13. In nucleotides, the CDR3 is TGCGCCAGCAGCCAAGTGGGGCAGGGGGTGGTGGATTATGGCTACACCTTC. Amino acid sequence: CASSQVGQGVVDYGYTF.

This clonotype was seen just once. The chain is built from TRBV15 and TRBJ1-2; D gene ambiguous. The CDR3 loop spans 14 amino acids. V shed 0 bases and J shed 8 bases, with 13 bases lying between them. Germline loops: CDR1 LNHNV, CDR2 YYDKDF (reference sequence). The CDR3 DNA sequence: TGTGCCACCAGCAGAGATTTTACAGTCCGCGGCTACACCTTC. Amino acids: CATSRDFTVRGYTF.

This clonotype was observed a handful of times. V is TRBV6-2 or TRBV6-3 and J is TRBJ2-7, with 7 positions matching TRBD1. The CDR3 is made up of 13 amino acids. CDR1 MNHEY and CDR2 SVGEGT come from the germline V gene. The ends lost 7 bases at V and 5 bases at J; junction bases unmatched: 8. Here the CDR3 reads CASNPGQFNEQYV. The CDR3 coding sequence is TGTGCCAGCAACCCGGGACAGTTCAACGAGCAGTACGTC.

In its sample, this clonotype was seen a few times. This chain links TRBV11-2 with TRBJ2-3, with TRBD2 matching over 10 bases. The CDR3 runs to 16 residues. V lost 0 bases, J lost 2 bases, and 2 bases stayed unmatched. Germline CDR1 reads SGHAT; CDR2 reads FQNNGV. CDR3 sequence reads: CASSLELAGPTDTQYF. The CDR3 DNA is TGTGCCAGCAGCTTAGAACTAGCGGGGCCCACAGATACGCAGTATTTT.

The chain joins TRBV4-1 to TRBJ2-1; D is unresolved. The CDR3 is 13 residues long. The V end lost 0 bases, the J end lost 10 bases, and 10 bases lay between the germline ends. Germline CDR1 reads MGHRA; CDR2 reads YSYEKL. CDR3 sequence (DNA): TGCGCCAGCAGCCAAGATCGGGTCCGCGAGCAGTTCTTC. This codes for CASSQDRVREQFF.

The rearrangement uses TRBV4-2 and TRBJ1-1; D not certain. The germline CDR1 and CDR2 sequences are LGHNA and YNFKEQ. V shed 2 bases and J shed 8 bases, with 6 bases lying between them. This CDR3 region has 11 residues. In DNA, the CDR3 is TGTGCCAGCAGCCAATATACAGAAGCTTTCTTT. Translation gives CASSQYTEAFF.

V is TRBV9 and J is TRBJ1-1, with a possible D match to TRBD1 (5 bases). CDR1 SGDLS and CDR2 YYNGEE come from the germline V gene. The CDR3 length is 16 residues. With 3 bases removed from V and 1 base from J, the gap between germline ends came to 16 bases. The CDR3 reads CASSAPIGTANTEAFF. CDR3 bases: TGTGCCAGCAGCGCACCGATCGGGACGGCGAACACTGAAGCTTTCTTT.